A selection of T cell receptor beta chains follows, all from one sample in a study of blood T cell repertoires in COVID-19. Measured with immunoSEQ multiplex PCR; TCRdb has only the in-frame clones, and not every one. This sample has some 220,000 clones, with roughly 80% found just once. Sequenced sample: peripheral blood. These receptor sequences come from a woman aged 70 to 79 with COVID-19, enrolled during active disease. Each CDR3 is given with its conserved first and last residue. D genes are given only for firm matches. Size is stated for part of the rows, as once, few or many counts, or as a class when the clone is expanded.

TRBD1	.	TRBV5-1	TRBJ1-6	CASSEQGTNSPLHF	TGCGCCAGCAGCGAACAGGGGACGAATTCACCCCTCCACTTT
.	few	TRBV19	TRBJ1-2	CASSIATRSYTF	TGTGCCAGTAGTATAGCTACGAGGAGCTACACCTTC
.	.	TRBV7-8	TRBJ2-7	CASSLVQGGEQYF	TGTGCCAGCAGCTTAGTGCAGGGAGGCGAGCAGTACTTC
.	.	TRBV7-2	TRBJ2-5	CVSSPGERKTQYF	TGTGTCAGCAGCCCGGGAGAGAGGAAGACCCAGTACTTC
.	.	TRBV12-3/TRBV12-4	TRBJ2-2	CASNRARGELFF	TGTGCCAGCAACAGGGCCCGGGGGGAGCTGTTTTTT
TRBD2	once	TRBV27	TRBJ2-7	CASSLLREGPHEQYF	TGTGCCAGCAGTTTATTGAGGGAGGGCCCCCACGAGCAGTACTTC
.	.	TRBV24-1	TRBJ2-1	CATRPSGYNEQFF	TGTGCCACCAGACCCAGTGGCTACAATGAGCAGTTCTTC
TRBD1	.	TRBV7-2	TRBJ1-1	CASSPPGTGIITEAFF	TGTGCCAGCAGCCCACCCGGGACAGGGATCATAACTGAAGCTTTCTTT
.	.	TRBV5-1	TRBJ2-7	CASSFGGKLYHEQYF	TGCGCCAGCAGCTTCGGCGGGAAGCTGTACCACGAGCAGTACTTC
.	few	TRBV9	TRBJ1-3	CASSEHQEAGNTIYF	TGTGCCAGCAGCGAACATCAAGAAGCTGGAAACACCATATATTTT
TRBD1	.	TRBV2	TRBJ1-6	CASMDGQGNSPLHF	TGTGCCAGCATGGACGGACAGGGAAATTCACCCCTCCACTTT
TRBD1	.	TRBV18	TRBJ1-1	CASSPLQGAFEVRRAFF	TGTGCCAGCTCACCACTACAGGGGGCTTTTGAGGTCAGGCGAGCTTTCTTT
.	.	TRBV6-5	TRBJ1-1	CASRAISSGHSAFF	TGTGCCAGCAGGGCGATTTCGAGTGGGCACTCGGCTTTCTTT
TRBD1	.	TRBV7-6	TRBJ2-2	CASSKTGTGATGELFF	TGTGCCAGCAGCAAGACCGGGACAGGGGCCACCGGGGAGCTGTTTTTT
.	.	TRBV6-2/TRBV6-3	TRBJ2-5	CASSTSTGETQYF	TGTGCCAGCAGCACTAGCACGGGAGAGACCCAGTACTTC
TRBD1	once	TRBV7-2	TRBJ1-2	CASTLGGTGINYGYTF	TGTGCCAGCACCCTAGGGGGGACAGGGATTAACTATGGCTACACCTTC
TRBD2	.	TRBV9	TRBJ2-1	CASSVEASGRGEQFF	TGTGCCAGCAGCGTAGAGGCTAGCGGGAGAGGGGAGCAGTTCTTC
.	.	TRBV21-1	TRBJ2-7	CASSKAQGGEGSEQYF	TGTGCCAGCAGCAAAGCGCAGGGGGGAGAGGGAAGCGAGCAGTACTTC
.	.	TRBV10-3	TRBJ2-6	CAIRGASRSGANVLTF	TGTGCCATCAGGGGGGCCTCCCGCTCTGGGGCCAACGTCCTGACTTTC
.	.	TRBV5-6	TRBJ2-5	CASSREETQYF	TGTGCCAGCAGCCGTGAAGAGACCCAGTACTTC
.	few	TRBV11-2	TRBJ1-6	CASSEQGTWANSPLHF	TGTGCCAGCAGCGAGCAGGGAACCTGGGCAAATTCACCCCTCCACTTT
.	.	TRBV7-3	TRBJ2-3	CATARGGADTQYF	TGTGCCACCGCCCGTGGCGGGGCAGATACGCAGTATTTT
.	.	TRBV28	TRBJ2-1	CASSSGEEQFF	TGTGCCAGCAGTTCCGGGGAGGAGCAGTTCTTC
.	.	TRBV19	TRBJ1-6	CASSADRDYNSPLHF	TGTGCCAGTAGCGCCGACAGAGATTATAATTCACCCCTCCACTTT
TRBD1	.	TRBV6-6	TRBJ2-1	CASSTGGSSNEQFF	TGTGCCAGCAGCACAGGGGGCTCGAGCAATGAGCAGTTCTTC
TRBD2	.	TRBV6-2/TRBV6-3	TRBJ2-5	CASSYYPGTSEEGETQYF	TGTGCCAGCAGTTATTACCCCGGGACTAGCGAAGAGGGAGAGACCCAGTACTTC
.	.	TRBV20-1	TRBJ1-6	CSAKGGSPLHF	TGCAGTGCTAAGGGAGGTTCACCCCTCCACTTT
TRBD1	.	TRBV6-5	TRBJ1-6	CASKSTGANSPLHF	TGTGCCAGCAAGAGTACAGGGGCAAATTCACCCCTCCACTTT
TRBD1	.	TRBV5-4	TRBJ1-2	CASSRQGAQGYTF	TGTGCCAGCAGTCGACAGGGGGCGCAAGGCTACACCTTC
.	.	TRBV5-6	TRBJ2-7	CASFLTGTREQYF	TGTGCCAGCTTTCTGACAGGGACTCGCGAGCAGTACTTC
.	.	TRBV12-3/TRBV12-4	TRBJ2-5	CASAAQETQYF	TGTGCCAGCGCGGCCCAAGAGACCCAGTACTTC
TRBD1	.	TRBV5-6	TRBJ1-4	CASSSTGGAGKLFF	TGTGCCAGCAGCTCGACAGGGGGCGCGGGAAAACTGTTTTTT
.	.	TRBV6-1	TRBJ1-2	CASSEVGAIHGDYGYTF	TGTGCCAGCAGTGAAGTCGGCGCGATCCACGGGGACTATGGCTACACCTTC
TRBD2	.	TRBV29-1	TRBJ2-5	CSGWGIAGEETQYF	TGCAGCGGGTGGGGGATCGCGGGGGAGGAGACCCAGTACTTC
TRBD1	.	TRBV18	TRBJ2-1	CASSPTRDRGLDEQFF	TGTGCCAGCTCACCGACCCGGGACAGGGGGCTGGATGAGCAGTTCTTC
TRBD1	.	TRBV7-8	TRBJ1-2	CAIGGQNYGYTF	TGTGCCATCGGGGGACAGAACTATGGCTACACCTTC
.	.	TRBV27	TRBJ2-3	CASSGPRTSTDTQYF	TGTGCCAGCAGCGGACCTAGGACTAGCACAGATACGCAGTATTTT
.	.	TRBV6-7	TRBJ1-5	CASSYPPPRGGNQPQHF	TGTGCCAGCAGTTACCCACCCCCGCGGGGGGGGAATCAGCCCCAGCATTTT
TRBD1	.	TRBV4-1	TRBJ2-1	CASSQVTGTGAYNEQFF	TGCGCCAGCAGCCAGGTCACCGGGACAGGGGCCTACAATGAGCAGTTCTTC
.	.	TRBV19	TRBJ2-2	CASSIRGTGELFF	TGTGCCAGTAGTATTCGGGGGACCGGGGAGCTGTTTTTT
.	once	TRBV3-1/TRBV3-2	TRBJ1-2	CASSHDQPGHGYTF	TGTGCCAGCAGCCACGACCAGCCAGGGCATGGCTACACCTTC
.	.	TRBV28	TRBJ1-3	CASSLAAILGRDTIYF	TGTGCCAGCAGTTTGGCGGCAATACTGGGGAGGGACACCATATATTTT
TRBD1	medium-sized	TRBV9	TRBJ2-7	CASSLSTGLSSYEQYF	TGTGCCAGCAGCCTATCGACAGGGTTAAGCTCCTACGAGCAGTACTTC
TRBD1	once	TRBV7-2	TRBJ2-2	CASSLNRGDTGELFF	TGTGCCAGCAGCTTAAACAGGGGGGACACCGGGGAGCTGTTTTTT
.	few	TRBV18	TRBJ2-1	CASSPPILNEQFF	TGTGCCAGCTCACCACCAATACTCAATGAGCAGTTCTTC
TRBD1	.	TRBV19	TRBJ2-7	CASSMGGQAPHQQYF	TGTGCCAGTAGTATGGGGGGACAGGCCCCGCATCAGCAGTACTTC
.	many	TRBV14	TRBJ2-7	CASSRFRGDEQYF	TGTGCCAGCAGCCGATTCAGGGGCGACGAGCAGTACTTC
.	.	TRBV14	TRBJ1-1	CASSPLGLNTEAFF	TGTGCCAGCAGCCCCCTTGGGCTAAACACTGAAGCTTTCTTT
.	.	TRBV28	TRBJ2-7	CASSLRGFINEQYF	TGTGCCAGCAGTTTAAGGGGATTCATTAACGAGCAGTACTTC
.	few	TRBV5-1	TRBJ1-4	CASSFGGRPNEKLFF	TGCGCCAGCAGCTTTGGGGGGAGGCCGAATGAAAAACTGTTTTTT